What follows are 30 T cell receptor beta chains derived from one specimen sequenced in a study of regulatory T cells in long-lasting Graves disease. The time point here: newly diagnosed GD, antithyroid drugs for less than 3 months. After RNA was extracted from PBMCs, the TCR library was made from it. Building of the TCR beta libraries involved iRepertoire HTBI primers and Arm-PCR of CDR3 regions. MiXCR, applied by TCRdb to the multiplex PCR reads, yields one record per CDR3 protein. Among some 230,000 distinct CDR3 sequences listed, around 18% were seen once. The sequencing used peripheral blood mononuclear cells (PBMCs), collected at new diagnosis, from a patient treated with antithyroid drugs. The receptors originated from a female donor with Graves disease.

This clonotype has at least ten counts. The chain joins TRBV7-2 to TRBJ2-7; 8 bases fit TRBD2. V lost 5 bases and J lost 7; bases outside the gene matches: 7. In germline, CDR1 is SGHTA, CDR2 FQGNSA. CDR3 size: 13 residues. The DNA for the CDR3 is TGTGCCAGCAGCGCCCAAGCGGGAGAAGAGCAGTACTTC. This sequence encodes CASSAQAGEEQYF.

There are many counts of this clonotype. The chain employs TRBV28 and TRBJ1-2, with TRBD1 identical over 8 bases. Looked up from germline, CDR1 is MDHEN and CDR2 is SYDVKM. The V gene end was trimmed by 5 bases and the J gene end by 6 bases; junction bases not matched to a gene: 14. The CDR3 loop spans 16 amino acids. The CDR3 coding sequence is TGTGCCAGCAGTCTTACGTCTTTTCAGGGGGCAAATGGCTACACCTTC. This sequence encodes CASSLTSFQGANGYTF.

The chain combines TRBV20-1 with TRBJ2-6; TRBD2 aligns across 13 bases. This CDR3 comprises 17 residues. V shed 2 bases, J shed 1 base, and the junction held 2 bases outside the gene matches. Germline-derived CDR1 and CDR2 are DFQATT and SNEGSKA (reference sequence). The CDR3 loop is CSARTGLAGSGANVLTF. CDR3 DNA sequence: TGCAGTGCTAGAACGGGACTAGCGGGATCTGGGGCCAACGTCCTGACTTTC.

With regard to this clonotype: This could be a read error, since a much larger clone is one nucleotide away. The chain carries TRBV19 and TRBJ2-2; 8 bases line up with TRBD1. The germline V gene has CDR1 LNHDA and CDR2 SQIVND (reference sequence). The CDR3 covers 16 residues. CDR3: CACSARTGYNTGELFF. The CDR3 DNA follows: TGTGCCTGTAGTGCCCGGACAGGGTACAACACCGGGGAGCTGTTTTTT.

In this sample, this clonotype turned up many times. The gene calls are TRBV4-1 and TRBJ2-5, with TRBD2 as a possible D gene (6 bases). CDR1 is MGHRA and CDR2 is YSYEKL in the germline V gene. Between the trimmed V and J ends, which lost 1 base and 4 bases, there was a span of 13 bases. The CDR3 has 15 amino acids. The CDR3 DNA is TGCGCCAGCAGCCAAGTTGTGGCAGCGGGAGAGACCCAGTACTTC. Translating it yields CASSQVVAAGETQYF.

This clonotype was counted many times. V is TRBV24-1 and J is TRBJ2-1, with no clear D. The CDR3 totals 16 residues. Germline V CDR1 and CDR2: KGHDR, SFDVKD. The V end lost 3 bases, the J end lost 3 bases, and 14 bases lay between the germline ends. The CDR3 DNA sequence: TGTGCCACCAGTGATCAGATAAAAGGTGGCTACAATGAGCAGTTCTTC. Amino acids: CATSDQIKGGYNEQFF.

The CDR3 DNA reads as TGTGCCAGCAGCTTATGGGCGATGGATGAGCAGTTCTTC. Translation gives CASSLWAMDEQFF. The genes are TRBV11-2 and TRBJ2-1; unclear D gene. Germline CDR1 reads SGHAT; CDR2 reads FQNNGV. This CDR3 spans 13 amino acids. Trimming left V 2 bases short and J 8 bases short, with 10 bases between.

This clonotype was seen repeatedly, ten times or more. V gene TRBV30 combines with J gene TRBJ2-2; 9 nucleotides agree with TRBD1. The CDR3 spans 16 residues. The germline CDR1 and CDR2 sequences are GTSNPN and SVGIG (reference sequence). V gave up 3 bases and J gave up 2 bases; unmatched junction bases: 7. The CDR3 nucleotides read TGTGCCTGGAGGTTTGGGACAGGGCCTAACACCGGGGAGCTGTTTTTT. It is translated as CAWRFGTGPNTGELFF.

This clonotype was picked up many times. The chain recombines TRBV7-2 with TRBJ1-5; D uncertain. V lost 6 bases, J lost 5 bases, and 11 bases lay in between. This CDR3 is 13 amino acids long. CDR1 SGHTA and CDR2 FQGNSA come from the germline V gene. The CDR3 bases are TGTGCCAGCAGTCCGACCCCCCATCAGCCCCAGCATTTT. This gives the protein CASSPTPHQPQHF.

As for this clonotype: The likely explanation is a read error, given a far larger clone one base away. The CDR3 sequence is CAGSPRTVEKLFF. The CDR3 DNA reads TGTGCCGGCAGTCCCCGGACAGTCGAAAAACTGTTTTTT. The V gene is TRBV2, the J gene TRBJ1-4, with a weak D call TRBD1 (6 bases). Germline CDR1 SNHLY, CDR2 FYNNEI. CDR3 length equals 13 residues.

This clonotype was counted many times. The V and J genes are TRBV15 and TRBJ1-5; the D gene is possibly TRBD1 (5 bases). The CDR3 has 17 residues. Germline CDR1 reads LNHNV; CDR2 reads YYDKDF (reference sequence). Trimming stripped 0 bases from V and 3 bases from J, with 15 bases between. CDR3 bases: TGTGCCACCAGCAGAGAGGGTTGGTCCGGGGCCAATCAGCCCCAGCATTTT. Encoded protein: CATSREGWSGANQPQHF.

This clonotype was counted a few times. V usage is TRBV20-1 and J usage is TRBJ2-7; 13 nucleotides match TRBD2. Germline lookup yields CDR1 DFQATT and CDR2 SNEGSKA (reference sequence). Trimming at V came to 6 bases and at J to 6 bases, leaving 8 bases not matched to a gene. The CDR3 spans 14 residues. The CDR3 sequence: CSAPLAGGLGEQYF. The CDR3 DNA follows: TGCAGTGCGCCACTAGCGGGAGGGCTTGGCGAGCAGTACTTC.

This clonotype came up a few times. Because the CDR3 is missing its conserved closing phenylalanine or tryptophan, this is likely a read error. This chain joins TRBV19 and TRBJ1-2, with D possibly matching TRBD1 (6 bases). CDR1 LNHDA and CDR2 SQIVND come from the germline V gene (reference sequence). Trimming took 9 bases from V and 6 from J, leaving 20 bases between them. The CDR3 loop spans 14 amino acids. The CDR3 loop is CASDPTGRRDGYTL. The CDR3 region has the DNA TGTGCCAGCGACCCGACAGGACGGAGAGATGGCTACACCCTC.

This clonotype was seen ten or more times. The rearrangement joins TRBV7-2 to TRBJ2-5, with a tentative D call TRBD2 (5 bases). Germline CDR1 SGHTA, CDR2 FQGNSA. This CDR3 spans 15 amino acids. The V and J ends lost 1 base and 5 bases respectively, with 14 bases between them. The CDR3 is CASSLEGRGWETQYF. CDR3 DNA sequence: TGTGCCAGCAGCTTAGAGGGCCGGGGTTGGGAGACCCAGTACTTC.

This clonotype was recorded at least ten times. The V gene is TRBV20-1, the J gene TRBJ1-2; D is unresolved. Germline assignment: CDR1 DFQATT and CDR2 SNEGSKA (reference sequence). The CDR3 has 11 residues. V was cut by 6 bases and J by 6 bases, with 11 bases left in between. This chain's CDR3 is CSAPTVHGYTF. CDR3 bases: TGCAGTGCACCAACTGTCCATGGCTACACCTTC.

The sample holds many counts of this clonotype. The genes are TRBV20-1 and TRBJ1-2; no firm D call. Germline V gene sequence: CDR1 DFQATT, CDR2 SNEGSKA (reference sequence). The CDR3 spans 13 residues. Trimming removed 2 bases at V and 0 bases at J, with 7 bases between. The CDR3 spells CSARPQANYGYTF. CDR3 in DNA: TGCAGTGCTAGACCACAAGCTAACTATGGCTACACCTTC.

This clonotype has just a few counts. This rearrangement joins TRBV6-1 to TRBJ1-6; a possible D gene is TRBD1 (5 bases). V lost 6 bases to trimming and J lost 6 bases, with 15 bases between them. The CDR3 totals 15 residues. Germline CDR1 MNHNS, CDR2 SASEGT. The CDR3 is CASSQLMGVNSPLHF. The CDR3 nucleotides are TGTGCCAGCAGCCAGTTAATGGGGGTTAATTCACCCCTCCACTTT.

For this clonotype: With a far larger clone one base away, a read error is the likely cause. This chain connects TRBV4-3 to TRBJ1-2; D unresolved. V was pared by 3 bases and J by 4 bases, with 6 bases between. From germline, CDR1 is LGHNA and CDR2 YSLEER. CDR3 length: 12 amino acids. This CDR3 is CASSQASYGYTF. As DNA, the CDR3 is TGCGCCAGCAGCCAGGCGAGCTATGGCTACACCTTC.

This clonotype has a count of ten or more. The chain employs TRBV11-2 and TRBJ2-1; D not resolved. Deletions cut 4 bases from V and 0 bases from J, with 19 bases between. Germline CDR1 is SGHAT and CDR2 is FQNNGV. There are 18 residues in the CDR3. The CDR3 DNA sequence: TGTGCCAGCAGCTCTACGTGGGTGGCTGAGAGCTCCTACAATGAGCAGTTCTTC. Its protein is CASSSTWVAESSYNEQFF. The whole variable domain, remainder taken from reference TRBV11-2 and TRBJ2-1, is EAGVAQSPRYKIIEKRQSVAFWCNPISGHATLYWYQQILGQGPKLLIQFQNNGVVDDSQLPKDRFSAERLKGVDSTLKIQPAKLEDSAVYLCASSSTWVAESSYNEQFFGPGTRLTVL.

This clonotype appeared many times. This chain links TRBV3-1 with TRBJ2-3; D unclear. The V and J ends lost 4 bases and 2 bases respectively, with 4 bases between them. CDR1 LGHDT and CDR2 YNNKEL come from the germline V gene (reference sequence). The CDR3 runs to 12 residues. The chain's CDR3 is CASSRNTDTQYF. In DNA, the CDR3 is TGTGCCAGCAGCCGGAACACAGATACGCAGTATTTT.

This clonotype was seen more than once but under ten times. A far larger clone lies a single base away; this is likely a read error. The chain combines TRBV5-4 with TRBJ1-4; D is unclear. CDR1 is SGHNT, CDR2 YYREEE, per germline (reference sequence). This CDR3 has 12 residues. CDR3 in amino acids: CASSLGNGKLFF. DNA for the CDR3: TGTGCCAGCAGCTTGGGTAATGGAAAACTGTTTTTT.

Only one count was recorded for this clonotype. Possible read error: a much larger clone is one base away. The chain combines TRBV18 with TRBJ2-1; D not certain. CDR1 and CDR2 from the germline V gene are KGHSH and LQKENI. V lost 7 bases and J 7 bases, leaving 14 bases between the germline ends. The CDR3 has 13 residues. CDR3 amino acids: CASFGNGSNEQFF. Written as DNA, the CDR3 is TGTGCCAGCTTTGGCAACGGGTCGAATGAGCAGTTCTTC.

In this sample, this clonotype turned up many times. The rearrangement joins TRBV10-3 to TRBJ2-5; 8 nucleotides match TRBD1. The length of the CDR3 is 17 residues. CDR1 ENHRY and CDR2 SYGVKD come from the germline V gene. Germline trimming cut 4 bases from V and 4 bases from J; bases unmatched to any gene: 14. The chain's CDR3 is CAISGRPQGASVETQYF. The DNA of the CDR3 is TGTGCCATCAGTGGGAGACCTCAGGGGGCGAGCGTAGAGACCCAGTACTTC.

The chain links TRBV6-2 or TRBV6-3 to TRBJ2-7; the match to TRBD2 covers 16 bases. V lost 6 bases, J lost 2 bases, and 13 bases stayed unmatched. The CDR3 has 19 amino acids. Per the germline V gene, CDR1 is MNHEY and CDR2 is SVGEGT. The CDR3 nucleotides read TGTGCCAGCAGCTCCATCCGGGGACTAGCGGGAGGGAATACCTACGAGCAGTACTTC. Translating it yields CASSSIRGLAGGNTYEQYF.

This clonotype was detected ten times or more. The genes are TRBV11-1 and TRBJ1-2, with a possible D match to TRBD1 (5 bases). Germline V CDR1 and CDR2: SGHAT, FQDESV (reference sequence). Trimming cost V 2 bases and J 6 bases, with 7 bases left between them. The CDR3 runs 12 residues. The CDR3 nucleotides read TGTGCCAGCAGCTTAAGGGGACATGGCTACACCTTC. Amino acids: CASSLRGHGYTF.

This chain uses TRBV2 with TRBJ2-1, with 9 bases matching TRBD2. The J call could be wrong; TRBJ2-5 is a better fit for the DNA end. Germline V CDR1 and CDR2: SNHLY, FYNNEI. This CDR3 has 17 residues. DNA for the CDR3: TGTGCCAGCAGTGAAGCGCCCGGACTAGCGCGGCGGGAGACCCAGTACTTC. It yields the protein CASSEAPGLARRETQYF.

This clonotype was seen many times. This rearrangement joins TRBV20-1 to TRBJ1-1, with D tentatively TRBD1 (5 bases). Per the germline V gene, CDR1 is DFQATT and CDR2 is SNEGSKA (reference sequence). This CDR3 has 12 residues. CDR3 in DNA: TGCGTTACCGGGCAGGGCGGCACTGAAGCTTTCTTT. It specifies CVTGQGGTEAFF.

This clonotype was recorded many times. The chain uses TRBV4-3 and TRBJ2-1; D gene unclear. This CDR3 has 16 amino acids. V lost 0 bases and J lost 6, with 15 bases in between. Germline CDR1 reads LGHNA; CDR2 reads YSLEER. The CDR3 loop reads CASSQDLVLNFNEQFF. CDR3 sequence (DNA): TGCGCCAGCAGCCAAGATCTAGTACTAAACTTCAATGAGCAGTTCTTC.

This clonotype was recorded a few times. J is TRBJ2-7 and V is TRBV20-1; D is perhaps TRBD1 (6 bases). The CDR3 contains 15 residues. V shed 0 bases and J shed 5 bases, with 17 bases lying between them. The germline V gene has CDR1 DFQATT and CDR2 SNEGSKA (reference sequence). This CDR3 is CSARDLGTLNDEQYF. The CDR3 DNA is TGCAGTGCTAGAGATCTTGGGACATTGAACGACGAGCAGTACTTC.

This clonotype was seen ten or more times. The V gene is TRBV28, the J gene TRBJ2-2; D remains ambiguous. Between the trimmed V and J ends, which lost 3 bases and 6 bases, there was a span of 5 bases. CDR1 is MDHEN, CDR2 SYDVKM, per germline. There are 12 residues in the CDR3. The CDR3 protein is CASSFQSGELFF. The CDR3 DNA sequence: TGTGCCAGCAGTTTTCAGTCCGGGGAGCTGTTTTTT.